This passage covers 18 T cell receptor beta chains from one sample sequenced in a study of T cell responses to AZD1222 COVID-19 vaccine. Measured with immunoSEQ multiplex PCR; TCRdb has only the in-frame clones, and not every one. The sample includes 100,000 to 150,000 clones, about 90% of them seen just once. Sequenced material: peripheral blood, taken on day 0 of AZD1222 vaccination. These receptors were taken from an adult in good health.

The chain recombines TRBV5-1 with TRBJ2-7; D may be TRBD1 or TRBD2 (5 bases each). The CDR3 consists of 16 residues. Germline V CDR1 and CDR2: SGHRS, YFSETQ. The V end lost 4 bases, the J end lost 3 bases, and 20 bases lay between the germline ends. The CDR3 loop reads CASSALSGPLSYEQYF. The CDR3 region has the DNA TGCGCCAGCAGCGCGCTGTCGGGACCACTAAGCTACGAGCAGTACTTC.

The genes are TRBV15 and TRBJ1-5, with 8 bases lining up with TRBD1. The V segment lost 0 bases and the J segment 7 bases; nucleotides outside the gene matches: 5. CDR1 LNHNV and CDR2 YYDKDF come from the germline V gene (reference sequence). The CDR3 runs 15 residues. The DNA of the CDR3 is TGTGCCACCAGCAGAGATACAGGGGGTACCCAGCCCCAGCATTTT. This encodes CATSRDTGGTQPQHF.

CDR3 sequence reads: CASSERTGRNSPLHF. The CDR3 nucleotides read TGTGCCAGCAGCGAGCGGACAGGGCGAAATTCACCCCTCCACTTT. The rearrangement uses TRBV7-9 and TRBJ1-6; 8 bases match TRBD1. The germline V gene has CDR1 SEHNR and CDR2 FQNEAQ (reference sequence). The CDR3 sequence is 15 residues long. J lost 7 bases, V lost 5 bases, and 7 bases had no gene match.

The chain combines TRBV27 with TRBJ2-1; 8 positions agree with TRBD2. Looked up from germline, CDR1 is MNHEY and CDR2 is SMNVEV (reference sequence). The CDR3 consists of 16 residues. J was trimmed by 2 bases and V by 3 bases; bases with no gene match: 6. The CDR3 is CASSFISGSPYNEQFF. In DNA, the CDR3 is TGTGCCAGCAGTTTTATCAGCGGGAGCCCCTACAATGAGCAGTTCTTC.

Only one count was recorded for this clone. CDR3 amino acids: CASSFSRKKDTQYF. Written as DNA, the CDR3 is TGCGCCAGCAGCTTCAGTCGCAAGAAAGATACGCAGTATTTT. V usage is TRBV5-1 and J usage is TRBJ2-3; no definite D call. The CDR3 loop spans 14 amino acids. The germline V gene has CDR1 SGHRS and CDR2 YFSETQ. V gave up 2 bases and J gave up 5 bases, with 12 bases separating them.

The chain joins TRBV14 to TRBJ2-3, with D possibly matching TRBD1 (6 bases). Germline V lookup: CDR1 SGHDN, CDR2 FVKESK. V was clipped by 1 base and J by 3 bases, with 11 bases between them. The CDR3 consists of 15 residues. CDR3 loop: CASSQVTGITDTQYF. The CDR3 nucleotides are TGTGCCAGCAGCCAAGTTACAGGGATTACAGATACGCAGTATTTT.

This rearrangement joins TRBV5-5 to TRBJ1-2, with 8 positions matching TRBD1. This CDR3 comprises 15 residues. Germline V gene lookup returns CDR1 SGHKS and CDR2 YYEKEE (reference sequence). Unmatched junction bases numbered 9, after V lost 4 bases and J lost 4 bases. The CDR3 protein is CASSTTGTGTYGYTF. For the CDR3, the DNA is TGTGCCAGCAGCACCACCGGGACAGGTACCTATGGCTACACCTTC.

This chain uses TRBV19 with TRBJ1-2, with D hard to call. The CDR3 is 13 amino acids. Deletions cut 5 bases from V and 5 bases from J, with 12 bases between. CDR1 and CDR2 from the germline V gene are LNHDA and SQIVND (reference sequence). The CDR3 loop is CASSSTSLYGYTF. CDR3 coding DNA: TGTGCCAGTAGTTCGACATCCCTATATGGCTACACCTTC.

The chain has TRBV7-9 and TRBJ1-2, with 8 positions matching TRBD1. The CDR3 totals 15 residues. Trimming removed 5 bases from V and 2 bases from J; junction bases left unmatched: 7. Germline V gives CDR1 SEHNR, CDR2 FQNEAQ (reference sequence). The CDR3 DNA follows: TGTGCCAGCAGCGCCCGGGACAGGTCCAACTATGGCTACACCTTC. Its translation is CASSARDRSNYGYTF.

The chain uses TRBV6-5 and TRBJ2-1; TRBD2 matches 7 bases. Per the germline V gene, CDR1 is MNHEY and CDR2 is SVGAGI. V shed 6 bases, J shed 5 bases, and the junction held 7 bases outside the gene matches. The CDR3 runs to 14 residues. The CDR3 DNA reads as TGTGCCAGCAGGAGACTAGCAGTAAACAATGAGCAGTTCTTC. This encodes CASRRLAVNNEQFF.

V gene TRBV5-1 combines with J gene TRBJ2-1; 13 bases map to TRBD2. Germline V gene data show CDR1 as SGHRS and CDR2 as YFSETQ. This CDR3 is 18 amino acids long. V gave up 4 bases and J gave up 6 bases; unmatched junction bases: 13. CDR3 sequence: CASSVLAGGPGLVNEQFF. The CDR3, as DNA: TGCGCCAGCAGCGTACTAGCGGGAGGGCCGGGTTTGGTCAATGAGCAGTTCTTC.

This clone was found a few times. The J gene is TRBJ2-7, the V gene TRBV4-1; 15 bases fit TRBD2. This CDR3 has 16 amino acids. The ends lost 0 bases at V and 6 bases at J; junction bases unmatched: 3. Germline-derived CDR1 and CDR2 are MGHRA and YSYEKL. CDR3 DNA sequence: TGCGCCAGCAGCCAAGACCCGGGACTAGCGGGAGGCGAGCAGTACTTC. This encodes CASSQDPGLAGGEQYF.

The chain couples TRBV7-2 to TRBJ1-5; perhaps TRBD1 as D (5 bases). Germline loops: CDR1 SGHTA, CDR2 FQGNSA. Trimming took off 8 bases at V and 6 bases at J, with 14 bases between the two ends. The CDR3 is made up of 13 amino acids. The CDR3 region has the DNA TGTGCCAGCGCCCTTCAGGGAGGTCAGCCCCAGCATTTT. Translating it yields CASALQGGQPQHF.

The rearrangement links TRBV5-1 to TRBJ2-5; 11 positions match TRBD1. The length of the CDR3 is 16 residues. V shed 0 bases and J 5 bases; nucleotides not matched to a gene: 6. Germline V lookup: CDR1 SGHRS, CDR2 YFSETQ. The CDR3 bases are TGCGCCAGCAGCTTGGTGGGGACAGGGGGATCGGAGACCCAGTACTTC. The encoded protein is CASSLVGTGGSETQYF. Using reference TRBV5-1 and TRBJ2-5 for the parts outside the CDR3, the full variable domain is KAGVTQTPRYLIKTRGQQVTLSCSPISGHRSVSWYQQTPGQGLQFLFEYFSETQRNKGNFPGRFSGRQFSNSRSEMNVSTLELGDSALYLCASSLVGTGGSETQYFGPGTRLLVL.

The gene calls are TRBV28 and TRBJ2-5; D unresolved. The CDR3 sequence is 14 residues long. In germline, CDR1 is MDHEN, CDR2 SYDVKM. The V end lost 3 bases, the J end lost 3 bases, and 11 bases lay between the germline ends. The CDR3, as DNA: TGTGCCAGCAGTTTTGTCGCAGCGAAAGAGACCCAGTACTTC. This translates into CASSFVAAKETQYF.

V usage is TRBV19 and J usage is TRBJ1-1; D remains ambiguous. CDR3 length equals 13 residues. V lost 10 bases, J lost 2 bases, and 14 bases lay in between. Germline V gene lookup returns CDR1 LNHDA and CDR2 SQIVND (reference sequence). CDR3 DNA: TGTGCCACTGGCCAGCGGTTCAACACTGAAGCTTTCTTT. Amino acids: CATGQRFNTEAFF.

This sequence joins TRBV18 and TRBJ2-1; D not certain. This CDR3 region has 12 residues. The V gene's germline CDR1 is KGHSH and CDR2 LQKENI. With 1 base removed from V and 6 bases from J, the gap between germline ends came to 4 bases. CDR3 in amino acids: CASSPQTNEQFF. The CDR3 coding sequence is TGTGCCAGCTCACCACAAACCAATGAGCAGTTCTTC.

The chain combines TRBV12-3 or TRBV12-4 with TRBJ2-3; tentatively, D is TRBD1 (6 bases). V lost 3 bases, J lost 6 bases, and 10 bases lay in between. This CDR3 is built from 13 residues. CDR3 in amino acids: CASSFSQGDTQYF. The CDR3 DNA is TGTGCCAGCAGTTTTAGTCAGGGGGATACGCAGTATTTT.